The present T cell receptor beta chain was sequenced within a study of blood T cell repertoires in COVID-19. As for the study in general: Sources were T cells, B-cell-depleted T cells, or PBMCs; the material itself was cDNA or gDNA.

As originally analysed: Cell counts per sample came from amplifying reference gene primers. Sequenced by immunoSEQ multiplex PCR; TCRdb stores in-frame clones only, minus some. The DNA gave D and trimming, while V, J and clone size come from that table. The table has around 230,000 clones, 86% seen once. CDR3 length equals 14 residues. Per germline, CDR1 LGHNA and CDR2 YNFKEQ. V was clipped by 1 base and J by 1 base, with 7 bases between them. Input material: peripheral blood. The genes are TRBV4-2 and TRBJ1-1; D remains ambiguous. The sequence came from a man younger than 40 who had recovered from COVID-19. The CDR3 DNA sequence: TGTGCCAGCAGCCAAGTGAGGCAGAACACTGAAGCTTTCTTT. Its protein is CASSQVRQNTEAFF.